A single TCR beta chain is shown here with its context. Its antigen is still unknown. This table comes from immunoSEQ multiplex PCR, and its TCRdb copy is limited to in-frame clones, with some not included. This table holds tens of thousands of clones, roughly 85% found once. This sample stems from a study of PD-1 blockade in classical Hodgkin lymphoma. Background on the study: Nivolumab dosed at 3 mg/kg went to patients intravenously every 2 weeks.

Study-wide results and caveats: Reports indicated that newly diagnosed patients had lower baseline TCR diversity than healthy donors did. Differences between repertoires have undefined causes, possibly disease activity or prior therapy.

Between the trimmed V and J ends, which lost 4 bases and 3 bases, there was a span of 9 bases. Germline V gene data show CDR1 as SQVTM and CDR2 as ANQGSEA. CDR3 length equals 13 residues. Time point here: cycle 4 day 1 (C4D1), after 5 to 7 weeks of nivolumab. Every patient relapsed after autologous stem cell transplantation, and brentuximab vedotin exposure varied. This material consisted of peripheral blood mononuclear cells (PBMCs), taken before the fourth cycle of nivolumab. The source of this sequence is a human donor with classical Hodgkin lymphoma. The chain joins TRBV29-1 to TRBJ2-2; the D is unclear. The CDR3 region has the DNA TGCAGCGTTGGTTACTCCGACACCGGGGAGCTGTTTTTT. This sequence encodes CSVGYSDTGELFF.